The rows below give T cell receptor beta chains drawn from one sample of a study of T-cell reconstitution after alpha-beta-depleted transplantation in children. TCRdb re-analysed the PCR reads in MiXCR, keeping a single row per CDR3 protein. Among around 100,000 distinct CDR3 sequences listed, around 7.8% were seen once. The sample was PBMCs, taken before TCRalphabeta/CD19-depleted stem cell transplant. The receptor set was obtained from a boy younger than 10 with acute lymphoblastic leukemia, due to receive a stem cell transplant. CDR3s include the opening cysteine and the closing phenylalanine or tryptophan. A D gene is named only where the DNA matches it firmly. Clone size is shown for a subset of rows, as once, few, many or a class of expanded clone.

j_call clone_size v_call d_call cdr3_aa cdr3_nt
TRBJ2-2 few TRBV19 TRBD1 CASSTRTGTGAGELFF TGTGCCAGTAGTACGAGAACCGGGACAGGAGCCGGGGAGCTGTTTTTT
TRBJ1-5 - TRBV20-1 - CSAPFVSASNQPQHF TGCAGTGCTCCTTTCGTTTCTGCTAGCAATCAGCCCCAGCATTTT
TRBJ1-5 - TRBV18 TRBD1 CASSPAPGQPDQPQHF TGTGCCAGCTCACCAGCCCCGGGACAGCCAGATCAGCCCCAGCATTTT
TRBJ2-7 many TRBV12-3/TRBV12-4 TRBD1 CASSLARGRRYEQYF TGTGCCAGCAGTTTAGCCAGGGGGCGAAGGTACGAGCAGTACTTC
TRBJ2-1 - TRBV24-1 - CATSDVARGGEQFF TGTGCCACCAGTGATGTCGCTAGGGGGGGTGAGCAGTTCTTC
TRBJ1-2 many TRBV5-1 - CASSLAGYGYTF TGCGCCAGCAGCTTGGCTGGATATGGCTACACCTTC
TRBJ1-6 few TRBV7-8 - CASSLAGNSPLHF TGTGCCAGCAGCTTAGCGGGGAATTCACCCCTCCACTTT
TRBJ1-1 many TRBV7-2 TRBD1 CASSLGGGNREAFF TGTGCCAGCAGCCTAGGGGGCGGTAACAGGGAAGCTTTCTTT
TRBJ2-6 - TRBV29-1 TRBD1 CSAALRQGAGGANVLTF TGCAGCGCCGCCCTTCGACAGGGGGCGGGTGGGGCCAACGTCCTGACTTTC
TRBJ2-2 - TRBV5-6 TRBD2 CASSLLAGGHYTGELFF TGTGCCAGCAGCTTGTTAGCGGGGGGGCACTACACCGGGGAGCTGTTTTTT
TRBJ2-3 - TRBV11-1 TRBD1 CASTKGGDRTDTQYF TGTGCCAGCACCAAAGGGGGCGATCGGACAGATACGCAGTATTTT
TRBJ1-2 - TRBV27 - CASSFSGQGYGYTF TGTGCCAGCAGTTTCAGCGGGCAGGGCTATGGCTACACCTTC
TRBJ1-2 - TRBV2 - CASSGGRNYGYTF TGTGCCAGCAGTGGGGGACGGAACTATGGCTACACCTTC
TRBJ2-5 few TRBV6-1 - CASSEALGTQETQYF TGTGCCAGCAGTGAAGCGCTCGGAACCCAAGAGACCCAGTACTTC
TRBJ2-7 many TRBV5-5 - CASSLGWGSQNKQYF TGTGCCAGCAGCTTGGGGTGGGGGAGCCAAAATAAGCAGTACTTC
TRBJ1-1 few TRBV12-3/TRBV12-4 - CASSPPPDGVKGAFF TGTGCCAGCAGTCCCCCCCCTGATGGGGTTAAGGGGGCTTTCTTT
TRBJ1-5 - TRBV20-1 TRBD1 CSARTTGSGSNQPQHF TGCAGTGCTAGGACGACAGGGTCGGGAAGCAATCAGCCCCAGCATTTT
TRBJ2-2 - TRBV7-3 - CASSPLAGRLTGELFF TGTGCCAGCAGCCCACTGGCGGGGAGACTCACCGGGGAGTTGTTTTTT
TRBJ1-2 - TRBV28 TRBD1 CVSRSPGGEGLYGYTF TGTGTCAGCAGATCACCAGGGGGCGAGGGTCTATATGGCTACACCTTC
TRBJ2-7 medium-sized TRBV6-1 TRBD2 CASSEEPSGGAYEQYF TGTGCCAGCAGTGAAGAGCCTAGCGGGGGGGCCTACGAGCAGTACTTC
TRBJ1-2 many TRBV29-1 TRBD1 CSVSGQGFGYTF TGCAGCGTTTCGGGACAGGGTTTTGGCTACACCTTC
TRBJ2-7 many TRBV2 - CASSRSPGTDSYEQYF TGTGCCAGCAGTCGGAGCCCCGGCACAGACTCCTACGAGCAGTACTTC
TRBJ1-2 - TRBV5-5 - CASIQGIQDSFGYTF TGTGCCAGCATCCAAGGGATCCAGGATTCCTTTGGCTACACCTTC
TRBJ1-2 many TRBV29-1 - CSVHAVGYGYTF TGCAGCGTTCACGCCGTGGGGTATGGCTACACCTTC
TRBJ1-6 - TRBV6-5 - CASSQTDSPLHF TGTGCCAGCAGCCAGACAGATTCACCCCTCCACTTT
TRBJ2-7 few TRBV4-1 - CASSQGGITSYEQYF TGCGCCAGCAGCCAAGGCGGGATCACTTCCTACGAGCAGTACTTC
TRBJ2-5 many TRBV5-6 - CASSSTGERSGETQYF TGTGCCAGCAGCTCGACCGGGGAAAGGTCGGGAGAGACCCAGTACTTC
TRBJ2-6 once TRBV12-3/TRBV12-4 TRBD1 CTSSFGTGINFGANVLTF TGTACCAGCAGTTTTGGGACAGGGATAAATTTTGGGGCCAACGTCCTGACTTTC
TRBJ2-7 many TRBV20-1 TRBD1 CSVSTGTGYYEQYF TGCAGTGTTTCAACCGGGACAGGGTACTACGAGCAGTACTTC
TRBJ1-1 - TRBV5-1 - CASSLGLVPNTEAFF TGCGCCAGCAGCTTGGGTTTGGTTCCGAACACTGAAGCTTTCTTT
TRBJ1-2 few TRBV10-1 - CASSVRQANYGYTF TGCGCCAGCAGTGTCCGACAAGCTAACTATGGCTACACCTTC
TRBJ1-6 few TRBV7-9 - CASISRALNSPLHF TGTGCCAGCATCTCTCGGGCGCTTAATTCACCCCTCCACTTT
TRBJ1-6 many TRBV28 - CASRDSSYNSPLHF TGTGCCAGCAGGGACAGCTCCTATAATTCACCCCTCCACTTT
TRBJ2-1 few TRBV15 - CATSSSPIGPEQFF TGTGCCACCAGCAGTAGCCCAATTGGGCCTGAGCAGTTCTTC
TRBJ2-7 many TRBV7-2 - CASSLYERPSYEQYF TGTGCCAGCAGCTTATACGAGCGGCCCTCCTACGAGCAGTACTTC
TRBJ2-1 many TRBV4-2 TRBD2 CASSQEGLAGALDEQFF TGTGCCAGCAGCCAAGAGGGACTAGCGGGGGCCCTGGATGAGCAGTTCTTC
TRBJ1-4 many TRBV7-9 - CASSLGFAGEKLFF TGTGCCAGCAGCTTAGGTTTTGCGGGAGAAAAACTGTTTTTT
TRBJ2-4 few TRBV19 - CASQGWDIQYF TGTGCCAGCCAGGGGTGGGACATTCAGTACTTC
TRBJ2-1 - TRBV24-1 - CATSYSGNEQFF TGTGCCACCAGTTATTCCGGAAATGAGCAGTTCTTC
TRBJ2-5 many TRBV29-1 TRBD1 CSVLGQGMRETQYF TGCAGCGTTCTGGGACAGGGGATGAGGGAGACCCAGTACTTC
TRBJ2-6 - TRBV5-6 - CASSFGGGLLSGANVLTF TGTGCCAGCAGCTTTGGGGGGGGGCTACTCTCTGGGGCCAACGTCCTGACTTTC
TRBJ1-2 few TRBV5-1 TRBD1 CASSLVDGQGSYYGYTF TGCGCCAGCAGCTTGGTAGACGGACAGGGCTCTTACTATGGCTACACCTTC
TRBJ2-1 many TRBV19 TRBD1 CASSGPGTANEQFF TGTGCCAGTAGTGGCCCCGGGACAGCAAATGAGCAGTTCTTC
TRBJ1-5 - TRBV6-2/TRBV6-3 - CASRDGSQPQHF TGTGCCAGCAGAGACGGGAGCCAGCCCCAGCATTTT
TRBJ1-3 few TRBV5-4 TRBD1 CASTLSGTGGNTIYF TGTGCCAGCACCCTATCCGGGACAGGAGGAAACACCATATATTTT
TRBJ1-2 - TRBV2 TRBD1 CASSGGDRGLYGYTF TGTGCCAGCAGCGGGGGAGACAGGGGGCTCTATGGCTACACCTTC
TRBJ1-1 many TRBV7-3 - CASSPHTKAFF TGTGCCAGCAGCCCCCACACCAAGGCTTTCTTT
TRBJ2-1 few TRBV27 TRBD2 CASTPGLAAKNEQFF TGTGCCAGCACCCCCGGACTAGCGGCGAAGAATGAGCAGTTCTTC
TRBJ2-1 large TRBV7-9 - CASSPSVGDEQFF TGTGCCAGCTCCCCCTCGGTTGGGGATGAGCAGTTCTTC
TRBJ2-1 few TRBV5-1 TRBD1 CASSSLQGALGNEQFF TGCGCCAGCAGCTCGCTACAGGGGGCGTTAGGCAATGAGCAGTTCTTC
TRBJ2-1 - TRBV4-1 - CASSQDHPAAAYNEQFF TGCGCCAGCAGCCAAGATCATCCGGCAGCGGCCTACAATGAGCAGTTCTTC
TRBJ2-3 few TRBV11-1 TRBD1 CASSFGGQALLSTDTQYF TGTGCCAGCAGCTTTGGGGGACAGGCCTTGCTTAGCACAGATACGCAGTATTTT